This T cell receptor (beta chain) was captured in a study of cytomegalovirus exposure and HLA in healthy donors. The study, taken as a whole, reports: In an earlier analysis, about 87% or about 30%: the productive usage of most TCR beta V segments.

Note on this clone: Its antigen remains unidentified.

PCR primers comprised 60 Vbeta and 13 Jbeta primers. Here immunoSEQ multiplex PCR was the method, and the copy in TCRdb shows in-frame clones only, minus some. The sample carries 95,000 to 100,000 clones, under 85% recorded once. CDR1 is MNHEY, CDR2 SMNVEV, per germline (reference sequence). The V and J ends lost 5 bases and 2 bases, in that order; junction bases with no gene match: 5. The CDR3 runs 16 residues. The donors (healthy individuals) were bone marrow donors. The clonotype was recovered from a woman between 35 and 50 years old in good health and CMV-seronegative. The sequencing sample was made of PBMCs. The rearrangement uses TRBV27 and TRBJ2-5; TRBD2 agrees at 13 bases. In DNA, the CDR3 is TGTGCCAGCAGTCCTCCGACTAGCGGGGGGCAAGAGACCCAGTACTTC. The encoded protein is CASSPPTSGGQETQYF.